This TCR beta chain comes out of a study of shared clonotypes between healthy human individuals. Data came from immunoSEQ multiplex PCR; TCRdb stores just in-frame clones and leaves some out. Of approximately 340,000 clones in the sample, about 73% were seen once. Germline-derived CDR1 and CDR2 are MNHEY and SVGAGI. V lost 10 bases and J 6 bases, leaving 19 bases between the germline ends. The CDR3 length is 14 residues. Each of the donors was a healthy adult who was HIV-negative and had not had a recent acute infection or vaccination. This clone was observed once. Its cognate antigen is unknown. General study results and limits: When compared with the clonotypes that were shared by all four sorted-subset donors, the non-shared clonotypes turned out to have lower generation probabilities. Memory subsets had estimated richness that was generally smaller than that of naive subsets.

The V and J genes are TRBV6-5 and TRBJ2-1, with D perhaps matching TRBD2 (6 bases). The receptor was isolated from a man aged 25-40 years in good health. Sequencing was done on a sample of memory CD4+ T cells sorted from blood. Specified subset: CD45RA-negative fraction. The CDR3: CATAGRGRGNEQFF. CDR3 DNA sequence: TGTGCCACCGCGGGACGCGGAAGGGGCAATGAGCAGTTCTTC.